What follows is one T cell receptor (beta chain) and its context. Its cognate antigen is unknown. Profiling relied on immunoSEQ multiplex PCR, and the TCRdb table lists in-frame clones only, not all of them. The sample has about 2.4 million clones; roughly nine tenths are singletons. CDR3 size: 15 residues. Germline CDR1 and CDR2: MNHEY and SVGAGI. V was cut by 1 base and J by 2 bases, with 11 bases left in between. The sample belongs to a study of shared clonotypes between healthy human individuals. Overall study findings and caveats: As a rule, naive subsets had a larger estimated richness than memory subsets. Clonotypes shared by all four sorted-subset donors had higher generation probabilities than non-shared clonotypes.

The chain carries TRBV6-5 and TRBJ2-5; D is perhaps TRBD2 (6 bases). Sequencing input: naive CD4+ T cells sorted from blood. This sample's subset: CD45RA+ positively selected. The receptor was derived from a man aged 18 to 29 in good health. CDR3 nucleotides: TGTGCCAGCAGTTACTTTTCGGGAGAGCAAGAGACCCAGTACTTC. Translating gives CASSYFSGEQETQYF.